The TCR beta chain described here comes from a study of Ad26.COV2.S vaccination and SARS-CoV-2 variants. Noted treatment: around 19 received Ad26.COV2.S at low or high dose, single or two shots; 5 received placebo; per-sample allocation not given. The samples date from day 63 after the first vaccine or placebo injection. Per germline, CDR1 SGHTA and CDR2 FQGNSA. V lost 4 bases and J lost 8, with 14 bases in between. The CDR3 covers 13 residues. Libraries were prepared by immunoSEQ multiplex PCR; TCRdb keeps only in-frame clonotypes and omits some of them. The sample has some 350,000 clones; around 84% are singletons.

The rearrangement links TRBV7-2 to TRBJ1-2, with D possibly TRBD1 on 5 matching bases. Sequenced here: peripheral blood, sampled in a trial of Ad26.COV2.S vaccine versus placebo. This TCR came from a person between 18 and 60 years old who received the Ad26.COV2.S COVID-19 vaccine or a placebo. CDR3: CASSYTPGYGYTF. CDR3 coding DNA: TGTGCCAGCAGCTATACCCCAGGGTACGGCTACACCTTC.